These T cell receptor beta chains were read from a single sample in a study of PD-1 blockade in classical Hodgkin lymphoma. Clones were sequenced by immunoSEQ multiplex PCR, and TCRdb holds only the in-frame ones, with some missing. The data contain roughly 140,000 clones, approximately 72% of them singletons. This specimen was peripheral blood mononuclear cells (PBMCs), taken before the second cycle of nivolumab. These receptors were taken from a human donor with classical Hodgkin lymphoma. The CDR3 runs from the conserved cysteine through the conserved F or W. A D gene is named only where the DNA matches it firmly. Only part of the rows carry a size: once, few, many, or a class if the clone is expanded.

D: TRBD1
V: TRBV9
size: few
J: TRBJ2-1
DNA: TGTGCCAGCAGCGCTGGGGGACAGGGGGCGGGTGAGCAGTTCTTC
CDR3: CASSAGGQGAGEQFF

D: .
V: TRBV19
size: .
J: TRBJ2-2
DNA: TGTGCCAGTGCGGAATACCGGGACTTAACCGGGGAGCTGTTTTTT
CDR3: CASAEYRDLTGELFF

D: TRBD1
V: TRBV2
size: .
J: TRBJ2-3
DNA: TGTGCCAGCAGTACGGACAGGAGCTCCACAGATACGCAGTATTTT
CDR3: CASSTDRSSTDTQYF

D: .
V: TRBV6-6
size: .
J: TRBJ1-6
DNA: TGTGCCAGCAGTTACGGCGGAGGAGGCAGTTCACCCCTCCACTTT
CDR3: CASSYGGGGSSPLHF

D: TRBD1
V: TRBV11-2
size: few
J: TRBJ1-2
DNA: TGTGCCAGCAGCTCATTTCGGGACAGGAGTAACTATGGCTACACCTTC
CDR3: CASSSFRDRSNYGYTF

D: .
V: TRBV19
size: .
J: TRBJ1-2
DNA: TGTGCCAGTAGTATAGAGAATGAGGGCCCCTATGGCTACACCTTC
CDR3: CASSIENEGPYGYTF

D: .
V: TRBV6-4
size: .
J: TRBJ1-6
DNA: TGTGCCAGCAGTTACCAGGGAGCACCCCTCCACTTT
CDR3: CASSYQGAPLHF

D: .
V: TRBV7-3
size: .
J: TRBJ2-5
DNA: TGTGCCAGCAGCCCCCGGGTAGGGGGGCAAGAGACCCAGTACTTC
CDR3: CASSPRVGGQETQYF

D: TRBD1
V: TRBV11-3
size: few
J: TRBJ2-5
DNA: TGTGCCAGCAGCCCCCGGACAGGGAGGGAGACCCAGTACTTC
CDR3: CASSPRTGRETQYF

D: .
V: TRBV7-8
size: .
J: TRBJ2-7
DNA: TGTGCCAGCAGCATAACAGGCTACGAGCAGTACTTC
CDR3: CASSITGYEQYF

D: .
V: TRBV7-9
size: .
J: TRBJ2-3
DNA: TGTGCCAGCAGCTTAGCGAGGGCCCTTCTTTCCCCAGATACGCAGTATTTT
CDR3: CASSLARALLSPDTQYF

D: .
V: TRBV19
size: .
J: TRBJ1-5
DNA: TGTGCCAGTAGTTTCGGGAGCCCTTATAGCAATCAGCCCCAGCATTTT
CDR3: CASSFGSPYSNQPQHF

D: TRBD1
V: TRBV7-9
size: .
J: TRBJ1-3
DNA: TGTGCCAGCAGCCTAGAAGGGACAGTCCCTGGAAACACCATATATTTT
CDR3: CASSLEGTVPGNTIYF

D: .
V: TRBV30
size: .
J: TRBJ1-6
DNA: TGTGCCTGGAGTATACAGGGCAATTCACCCCTCCACTTT
CDR3: CAWSIQGNSPLHF

D: TRBD1
V: TRBV19
size: .
J: TRBJ2-5
DNA: TGTGCCACCCTCGACAGGGGAAAAGAGACCCAGTACTTC
CDR3: CATLDRGKETQYF

D: .
V: TRBV4-2
size: .
J: TRBJ2-7
DNA: TGTGCCAGCAGCCAAGATCTTACCTGGTGGGCAGGCGGAAACTACGAGCAGTACTTC
CDR3: CASSQDLTWWAGGNYEQYF

D: .
V: TRBV19
size: .
J: TRBJ1-5
DNA: TGTGCCAGTAGTATAAGCAATCAGCCCCAGCATTTT
CDR3: CASSISNQPQHF

D: .
V: TRBV6-4
size: .
J: TRBJ2-3
DNA: TGTGCCAGCAGTACGGAGGGCGCAGATACGCAGTATTTT
CDR3: CASSTEGADTQYF

D: .
V: TRBV2
size: .
J: TRBJ2-5
DNA: TGTGCCAGCAGTGATGGGCAGGGGTTGGAGACCCAGTACTTC
CDR3: CASSDGQGLETQYF

D: .
V: TRBV9
size: .
J: TRBJ1-1
DNA: TGTGCCAGCAGCCCTCCGACGGGGGCGCTCTCTAACACTGAAGCTTTCTTT
CDR3: CASSPPTGALSNTEAFF

D: .
V: TRBV11-1
size: .
J: TRBJ1-2
DNA: TGTGCCAGCAGCCTAGAGTACTCCACCGGGAGCAGCAGTGGCTACACCTTC
CDR3: CASSLEYSTGSSSGYTF

D: TRBD1
V: TRBV5-5
size: .
J: TRBJ2-7
DNA: TGTGCCAGCAGCCTAGGACAGGGATCTCCCTACGAGCAGTACTTC
CDR3: CASSLGQGSPYEQYF

D: .
V: TRBV18
size: .
J: TRBJ2-7
DNA: TGTGCCAGCTCACCTAGCAGGGGCTACGAGCAGTACTTC
CDR3: CASSPSRGYEQYF

D: TRBD2
V: TRBV28
size: few
J: TRBJ2-5
DNA: TGTGCCAGCAGTCTGGCGGGAGTTCCGGGGACCCAGTACTTC
CDR3: CASSLAGVPGTQYF

D: TRBD1
V: TRBV10-3
size: .
J: TRBJ1-4
DNA: TGTGCCATCAGTGAGTTTTCAGACAGGGGAAAACTGTTTTTT
CDR3: CAISEFSDRGKLFF

D: TRBD1
V: TRBV5-1
size: .
J: TRBJ1-4
DNA: TGCGCCAGCAGAACCTCCGGGACAGGAACTGTAGCAACTAATGAAAAACTGTTTTTT
CDR3: CASRTSGTGTVATNEKLFF

D: .
V: TRBV6-5
size: .
J: TRBJ2-3
DNA: TGTGCCAGCAGTTATTCCCGGATGCCAGATACGCAGTATTTT
CDR3: CASSYSRMPDTQYF

D: .
V: TRBV15
size: once
J: TRBJ2-3
DNA: TGTGCCACCAGCAGAGTACCTAGCACAGATACGCAGTATTTT
CDR3: CATSRVPSTDTQYF

D: .
V: TRBV2
size: few
J: TRBJ2-7
DNA: TGTGCCAGCAGTGAAACCCTGGGTTACGAGCAGTACTTC
CDR3: CASSETLGYEQYF

D: .
V: TRBV19
size: .
J: TRBJ2-1
DNA: TGTGCCAGTCGCATTTTTGGGGGGGCCCTTAATGAGCAGTTCTTC
CDR3: CASRIFGGALNEQFF

D: TRBD1
V: TRBV6-5
size: .
J: TRBJ1-2
DNA: TGTGCCAGCAGTTATTGGGACAGCGAGGGTGGCTACACCTTC
CDR3: CASSYWDSEGGYTF

D: .
V: TRBV4-2
size: once
J: TRBJ1-2
DNA: TGTGCCAGCAGCCAAGCGTGGGCAGGGGCTAACTATGGCTACACCTTC
CDR3: CASSQAWAGANYGYTF

D: .
V: TRBV19
size: few
J: TRBJ2-7
DNA: TGTGCCAGTAGCCGGGACACAGCCTACGAGCAGTACTTC
CDR3: CASSRDTAYEQYF

D: .
V: TRBV5-6
size: few
J: TRBJ2-6
DNA: TGTGCCAGCAGCGGAGATGGAGGGGCCAACGTCCTGACTTTC
CDR3: CASSGDGGANVLTF

D: TRBD1
V: TRBV5-4
size: .
J: TRBJ1-4
DNA: TGTGCCAGCAGCCAACAGGGGGCAACTGAAAAACTGTTTTTT
CDR3: CASSQQGATEKLFF